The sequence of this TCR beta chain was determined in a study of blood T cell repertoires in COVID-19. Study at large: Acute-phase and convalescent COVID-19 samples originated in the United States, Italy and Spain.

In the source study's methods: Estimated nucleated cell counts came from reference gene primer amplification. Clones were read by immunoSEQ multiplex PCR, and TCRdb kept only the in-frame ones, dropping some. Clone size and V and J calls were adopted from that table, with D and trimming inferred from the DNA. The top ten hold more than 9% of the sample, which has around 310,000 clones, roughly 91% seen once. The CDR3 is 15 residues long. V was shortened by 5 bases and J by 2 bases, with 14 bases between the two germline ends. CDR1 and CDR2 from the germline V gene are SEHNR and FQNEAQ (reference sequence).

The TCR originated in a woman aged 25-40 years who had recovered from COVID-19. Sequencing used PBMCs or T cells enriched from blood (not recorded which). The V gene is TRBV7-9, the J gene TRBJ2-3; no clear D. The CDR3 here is CASSLLRSNTDTQYF. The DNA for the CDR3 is TGTGCCAGCAGCCTCCTACGGAGCAACACAGATACGCAGTATTTT.